The sample holds many counts of the clone carrying this TCR beta chain. Researchers prepared the TCRbeta library using unique molecular identifiers, the study reports. A single record per CDR3 protein comes from TCRdb applying MiXCR to the PCR reads. In the table there are some 840,000 distinct CDR3 sequences, roughly 15% of which are singletons. This CDR3 has 14 residues. Trimming took 4 bases from V and 0 from J, leaving 10 bases between them. The sample comes from a study of T-cell reconstitution after alpha-beta-depleted transplantation in children. The clonotype originates from a male patient aged 5 to 17 who had a stem cell transplant for acute lymphoblastic leukemia, so the T cells may come from the graft donor. The source was PBMCs, mostly from graft donor cells, collected 360 days after TCRalphabeta/CD19-depleted stem cell transplant. The chain is built from TRBV12-3 or TRBV12-4 and TRBJ2-7; no reliable D call. The chain's CDR3 is CASSSPALSYEQYF. CDR3 nucleotides: TGTGCCAGCAGTTCCCCGGCCCTCTCCTACGAGCAGTACTTC.